This entry lists 32 T cell receptor beta chains sequenced from one sample in a study of blood T cell repertoires in COVID-19. Repertoires were generated with immunoSEQ multiplex PCR, while TCRdb's copy carries only in-frame clones and drops some. The data contain 200,000 to 250,000 clones, around 89% of them singletons. The sequencing input was PBMCs or T cells enriched from blood (not recorded which). Source of these receptors: a man aged 30 to 45 who had been exposed to COVID-19.

The genes are TRBV7-6 and TRBJ2-5; D ambiguous. The CDR3 has 12 residues. The germline V gene has CDR1 SGHVS and CDR2 FNYEAQ. V was cut by 4 bases and J by 4 bases, with 7 bases left in between. CDR3: CASSSQSETQYF. The CDR3 nucleotides are TGTGCCAGCAGCTCCCAATCAGAGACCCAGTACTTC.

The sample holds a few counts of this clone. The genes are TRBV5-6 and TRBJ2-2, with 8 bases lining up with TRBD2. The V and J ends lost 1 base and 4 bases, in that order; junction bases with no gene match: 6. The CDR3 runs 16 residues. The germline gives CDR1 SGHDT, CDR2 YYEEEE. CDR3 in amino acids: CASSLFPSGGTGELFF. The CDR3 nucleotides are TGTGCCAGCAGCTTGTTTCCCAGCGGGGGCACCGGGGAGCTGTTTTTT.

J is TRBJ1-5 and V is TRBV2; 11 bases map to TRBD1. Germline CDR1 is SNHLY and CDR2 is FYNNEI. The CDR3 extends over 17 amino acids. V was clipped by 6 bases and J by 2 bases; unmatched bases: 9. Here the CDR3 reads CASRGAKGQGGNQPQHF. CDR3 DNA: TGTGCCAGCAGAGGGGCGAAGGGACAGGGGGGCAATCAGCCCCAGCATTTT.

This chain joins TRBV19 and TRBJ2-7, with TRBD1 as a possible D gene (6 bases). The CDR3 is 15 residues long. V lost 3 bases, J lost 2 bases, and 14 bases lay in between. CDR1 is LNHDA and CDR2 is SQIVND in the germline V gene (reference sequence). The CDR3 DNA is TGTGCCAGTAGTATGACCGGCAGGGGAACCTACGAGCAGTACTTC. Encoded protein: CASSMTGRGTYEQYF.

This chain links TRBV15 with TRBJ2-1; D is possibly TRBD2 (6 bases). Trimming took off 4 bases at V and 6 bases at J, with 13 bases between the two ends. Germline V gene sequence: CDR1 LNHNV, CDR2 YYDKDF (reference sequence). The CDR3 totals 14 residues. The CDR3 coding sequence is TGTGCCACCAGCAAAATGGGGGAGGTCAATGAGCAGTTCTTC. This codes for CATSKMGEVNEQFF.

The chain combines TRBV30 with TRBJ2-7; TRBD1 is a possible D gene (7 bases). V lost 3 bases to trimming and J lost 1 base, with 16 bases between them. The CDR3 totals 15 residues. Germline CDR1 and CDR2: GTSNPN and SVGIG (reference sequence). The CDR3 protein is CAWRDRGTESYEQYF. The CDR3 DNA sequence: TGTGCCTGGAGGGACCGCGGGACAGAGTCCTACGAGCAGTACTTC.

This chain joins TRBV5-6 and TRBJ1-4, with D unclear. V shed 0 bases and J shed 8 bases, with 11 bases lying between them. Germline loops: CDR1 SGHDT, CDR2 YYEEEE. The CDR3 length is 14 residues. In DNA, the CDR3 is TGTGCCAGCAGCTTGGGTGCGGGGAACGAAAAACTGTTTTTT. Amino acid sequence: CASSLGAGNEKLFF.

The chain uses TRBV7-3 and TRBJ2-2; 10 nucleotides align to TRBD1. The germline V gene has CDR1 SGHTA and CDR2 FQGTGA. The CDR3 has 15 amino acids. Trimming cost V 5 bases and J 6 bases; bases outside gene matches: 6. CDR3 in amino acids: CASSLRGQGAGELFF. CDR3 DNA: TGTGCCAGCAGCCTACGTGGACAGGGGGCCGGGGAGCTGTTTTTT.

The chain is built from TRBV27 and TRBJ2-7, with 11 bases identical to TRBD1. Germline lookup yields CDR1 MNHEY and CDR2 SMNVEV (reference sequence). This CDR3 is built from 15 residues. The ends lost 6 bases at V and 1 base at J; junction bases unmatched: 5. CDR3 sequence: CASRRGTGGSYEQYF. As DNA, the CDR3 is TGTGCCAGCAGAAGGGGGACAGGGGGATCCTACGAGCAGTACTTC.

There are a few counts of this clone. This chain uses TRBV4-3 with TRBJ2-7, with D possibly TRBD2 on 5 matching bases. Per the germline V gene, CDR1 is LGHNA and CDR2 is YSLEER. V was shortened by 2 bases and J by 0 bases, with 11 bases between the two germline ends. This CDR3 contains 15 residues. CDR3 sequence (DNA): TGCGCCAGCAGCCAACTCGAGGGCAGCTCCTACGAGCAGTACTTC. It is translated as CASSQLEGSSYEQYF.

The gene calls are TRBV6-5 and TRBJ2-1; the D gene is possibly TRBD1 (5 bases). Deletions cut 6 bases from V and 9 bases from J, with 12 bases between. Germline CDR1 is MNHEY and CDR2 is SVGAGI. The CDR3 sequence is 12 residues long. This CDR3 reads CASRRRQGEQFF. The CDR3 DNA is TGTGCCAGCAGGAGGCGGCAGGGTGAGCAGTTCTTC.

V usage is TRBV11-2 and J usage is TRBJ1-2; D is perhaps TRBD1 (5 bases). Germline V gives CDR1 SGHAT, CDR2 FQNNGV. The germline V and J ends were trimmed by 0 bases and 7 bases, with 9 bases remaining between them. This CDR3 contains 13 residues. The CDR3 loop reads CASSLDRDGGYTF. The DNA for the CDR3 is TGTGCCAGCAGCTTAGACAGGGATGGTGGCTACACCTTC.

The chain uses TRBV30 and TRBJ2-2, with D tentatively TRBD1 (6 bases). V lost 4 bases and J lost 1, with 16 bases in between. CDR3 length: 16 residues. Germline assignment: CDR1 GTSNPN and CDR2 SVGIG (reference sequence). CDR3 in DNA: TGTGCCTGGACCCCCTCGTGGGGGCTGAACACCGGGGAGCTGTTTTTT. This translates into CAWTPSWGLNTGELFF.

The CDR3 region has the DNA TGTGCCAGCAGCCAAGCCCTATATGGGGAGGCCAAGAATGAAAAACTGTTTTTT. Translating gives CASSQALYGEAKNEKLFF. J is TRBJ1-4 and V is TRBV14; D not resolved. Trimming removed 1 base at V and 5 bases at J, with 20 bases between. CDR1 is SGHDN, CDR2 FVKESK, per germline. The CDR3 length is 18 residues.

J is TRBJ2-3 and V is TRBV9; 8 bases agree with TRBD2. CDR3 length equals 16 residues. V lost 7 bases and J lost 2; bases outside the gene matches: 12. Germline V gene sequence: CDR1 SGDLS, CDR2 YYNGEE. Written as DNA, the CDR3 is TGTGCCAGCGGTGGTAGGGCGGGGGGCTCCACAGATACGCAGTATTTT. This codes for CASGGRAGGSTDTQYF.

This clone was counted a single time. The V and J genes are TRBV21-1 and TRBJ1-6; the D call TRBD1 from the table was never checked on the DNA. TRBV21-1 is assigned pseudogene status. The CDR3 spans 14 residues. CDR3 loop: CASSGDRVNSPLHF. The CDR3, as DNA: TGTGCCAGCAGTGGGGACAGGGTAAATTCACCCCTCCACTTT.

This clone appeared once. The junction departs from the called germline gene at one end, perhaps through a read error. The sample contains more than one DNA sequence encoding this CDR3. V usage is TRBV19 and J usage is TRBJ1-5; no clear D gene. CDR1 is LNHDA and CDR2 is SQIVND in the germline V gene (reference sequence). The CDR3 spans 13 residues. CDR3 nucleotide sequence: TGTGCCAGTAGTGTCGGTAGCAATCAGCCTCAGCATTTT. Amino acids: CASSVGSNQPQHF.

The rearrangement uses TRBV7-8 and TRBJ2-1, with 10 bases identical to TRBD2. Germline CDR1 is SGHVS and CDR2 is FQNEAQ. This CDR3 contains 14 residues. With V trimmed by 2 bases and J by 10 bases, 5 bases remained unmatched. The CDR3 nucleotides read TGTGCCAGCAGCTTAAGCGGGGGGGCGGTCGAGCAGTTCTTC. Translation: CASSLSGGAVEQFF.

The gene calls are TRBV2 and TRBJ2-4; TRBD1 aligns across 7 bases. CDR3 length: 15 amino acids. Looked up from germline, CDR1 is SNHLY and CDR2 is FYNNEI. The V and J ends lost 6 bases and 4 bases, in that order; junction bases with no gene match: 9. As DNA, the CDR3 is TGTGCCAGCAGCCCAAGACAGGGCCTAAAAAACATTCAGTACTTC. Translated: CASSPRQGLKNIQYF.

The chain uses TRBV5-1 and TRBJ1-2, with 8 nucleotides matching TRBD1. Germline V gene data show CDR1 as SGHRS and CDR2 as YFSETQ. V shed 3 bases, J shed 1 base, and the junction held 14 bases outside the gene matches. This CDR3 comprises 18 residues. CDR3 sequence reads: CASSSLGTGIIFNYGYTF. CDR3 nucleotides: TGCGCCAGCAGCTCTCTGGGGACAGGAATTATTTTTAACTATGGCTACACCTTC. The full variable domain, completed using reference TRBV5-1 and TRBJ1-2, is KAGVTQTPRYLIKTRGQQVTLSCSPISGHRSVSWYQQTPGQGLQFLFEYFSETQRNKGNFPGRFSGRQFSNSRSEMNVSTLELGDSALYLCASSSLGTGIIFNYGYTFGSGTRLTVV.

This clone is a singleton in its sample. This chain joins TRBV3-1 (or the pseudogene TRBV3-2) and TRBJ1-2; D might be TRBD1 (5 bases). V lost 1 base and J lost 0, with 15 bases in between. CDR1 and CDR2 (germline): LGHDT, YNNKEL (reference sequence). CDR3 length equals 17 residues. The CDR3: CASSQVGAVKTNYGYTF. CDR3 sequence (DNA): TGTGCCAGCAGCCAAGTTGGGGCAGTAAAGACTAACTATGGCTACACCTTC.

V gene TRBV20-1 combines with J gene TRBJ1-5; D may be TRBD1 (6 bases). The CDR3 extends over 13 amino acids. The germline V and J ends were trimmed by 3 bases and 5 bases, with 11 bases remaining between them. CDR1 and CDR2 from the germline V gene are DFQATT and SNEGSKA (reference sequence). CDR3 coding DNA: TGCAGTGCTAGTGGGGAGGGGGATCAGCCCCAGCATTTT. This gives the protein CSASGEGDQPQHF.

The chain links TRBV10-3 to TRBJ1-5; D unclear. The ends were cut back, 8 bases at V and 3 bases at J, with 11 bases in the middle. The germline gives CDR1 ENHRY, CDR2 SYGVKD. The CDR3 is 13 residues long. CDR3 sequence reads: CAIGGEPNQPQHF. The CDR3 DNA follows: TGTGCCATCGGAGGCGAGCCCAATCAGCCCCAGCATTTT.

The table lists this clone with a few counts. V usage is TRBV19 and J usage is TRBJ1-5; D might be TRBD1 (5 bases). Looked up from germline, CDR1 is LNHDA and CDR2 is SQIVND (reference sequence). The CDR3 totals 15 residues. V was clipped by 3 bases and J by 5 bases, with 14 bases between them. CDR3 protein: CASSIRTRSHQPQHF. CDR3 nucleotides: TGTGCCAGTAGTATTCGGACAAGGAGCCATCAGCCCCAGCATTTT.

The chain couples TRBV5-1 to TRBJ1-6; the D gene is possibly TRBD1 (5 bases). Trimming stripped 0 bases from V and 7 bases from J, with 8 bases between. CDR1 SGHRS and CDR2 YFSETQ come from the germline V gene. The CDR3 is 14 residues long. CDR3 amino acids: CASSLVQENSPLHF. The CDR3 nucleotides read TGCGCCAGCAGCTTGGTACAGGAGAATTCACCCCTCCACTTT. The entire variable domain, with the rest obtained from reference TRBV5-1 and TRBJ1-6, is as follows: KAGVTQTPRYLIKTRGQQVTLSCSPISGHRSVSWYQQTPGQGLQFLFEYFSETQRNKGNFPGRFSGRQFSNSRSEMNVSTLELGDSALYLCASSLVQENSPLHFGNGTRLTVT.

V is TRBV3-1 (or the pseudogene TRBV3-2) and J is TRBJ1-1, with 9 bases fitting TRBD1. This CDR3 spans 15 amino acids. From germline, CDR1 is LGHDT and CDR2 YNNKEL (reference sequence). V gave up 0 bases and J gave up 8 bases; unmatched junction bases: 7. The CDR3 coding sequence is TGTGCCAGCAGCCAAGATTCCAGGGGGACAGGGGAAGCTTTCTTT. It yields the protein CASSQDSRGTGEAFF.

The rearrangement uses TRBV13 and TRBJ1-6, with D possibly matching TRBD1 (5 bases). The CDR3 has 14 residues. V was shortened by 5 bases and J by 7 bases, with 12 bases between the two germline ends. In germline, CDR1 is PRHDT, CDR2 FYEKMQ (reference sequence). CDR3 sequence: CASSIDSQNSPLHF. CDR3 DNA sequence: TGTGCCAGCAGCATTGACAGCCAGAATTCACCCCTCCACTTT.

The genes are TRBV4-1 and TRBJ2-5; tentative D call: TRBD1 (5 bases). V lost 7 bases and J lost 4, with 16 bases in between. Germline CDR1 MGHRA, CDR2 YSYEKL. The CDR3 sequence is 14 residues long. CDR3 region: CASTLGAGAETQYF. As DNA, the CDR3 is TGCGCCAGCACCCTAGGAGCTGGGGCAGAGACCCAGTACTTC.

The gene calls are TRBV10-3 and TRBJ2-6; weak D call: TRBD1 (6 bases). V lost 4 bases and J lost 0, with 7 bases in between. The CDR3 covers 15 residues. Per the germline V gene, CDR1 is ENHRY and CDR2 is SYGVKD. CDR3 sequence reads: CAISGQVSGANVLTF. The CDR3 DNA follows: TGTGCCATCAGTGGACAGGTCTCTGGGGCCAACGTCCTGACTTTC.

The chain has TRBV19 and TRBJ2-7; D may be TRBD1 (6 bases). The V end was cut by 5 bases, the J end by 3 bases, with 11 bases between. The germline V gene encodes CDR1 LNHDA and CDR2 SQIVND (reference sequence). This CDR3 comprises 13 residues. The CDR3 reads CASSPTGDYEQYF. DNA for the CDR3: TGTGCCAGTAGTCCGACAGGAGACTACGAGCAGTACTTC.

The chain employs TRBV4-1 and TRBJ2-3; possibly TRBD2 for D (6 bases). This CDR3 has 14 amino acids. The V and J ends lost 4 bases and 7 bases respectively, with 15 bases between them. Germline CDR1 and CDR2: MGHRA and YSYEKL. The CDR3 DNA reads as TGCGCCAGCAGCCCGCGGACGGGGGTGAATACGCAGTATTTT. Its translation: CASSPRTGVNTQYF.

V gene TRBV6-5 combines with J gene TRBJ1-6, with D perhaps matching TRBD1 (5 bases). The germline V gene encodes CDR1 MNHEY and CDR2 SVGAGI. V shed 0 bases and J shed 5 bases, with 8 bases lying between them. This CDR3 has 15 amino acids. As DNA, the CDR3 is TGTGCCAGCAGTTACTCGTGGGGGGATAATTCACCCCTCCACTTT. It yields the protein CASSYSWGDNSPLHF.